This T cell receptor (beta chain) was sequenced in a study of cytomegalovirus exposure and HLA in healthy donors. The overall study: Counted in an early data release were about 85 million unique TCRs from HLA-typed donors.

Trimming removed 6 bases from V and 7 bases from J; junction bases left unmatched: 7. The CDR3 is made up of 14 amino acids. CDR1 and CDR2 from the germline V gene are SEHNR and FQNEAQ (reference sequence). About this clone: The antigen is undetermined.

Nominally healthy donors provided the samples, though records likely missed some immune exposures. Vbeta (60) and Jbeta (13) primers were used in the PCR. Measured with immunoSEQ multiplex PCR; TCRdb has only the in-frame clones, and not every one. Here the sample table reports roughly 190,000 clones. The study, taken as a whole, reports: The Asian-associated ancestry cluster reportedly had fewer N-insertions than the roughly 670-donor mean in a later analysis. Being productive about 87% or about 30% of the time was typical of most TCR beta V segments in an earlier analysis.

The TCR originated in a man in his thirties or forties in good health and CMV-seronegative. Material: PBMCs. This chain connects TRBV7-9 to TRBJ2-1; TRBD1 matches at 9 bases. The chain's CDR3 is CASSQQGASNEQFF. The CDR3 DNA reads TGTGCCAGCAGTCAACAGGGGGCGAGTAATGAGCAGTTCTTC.